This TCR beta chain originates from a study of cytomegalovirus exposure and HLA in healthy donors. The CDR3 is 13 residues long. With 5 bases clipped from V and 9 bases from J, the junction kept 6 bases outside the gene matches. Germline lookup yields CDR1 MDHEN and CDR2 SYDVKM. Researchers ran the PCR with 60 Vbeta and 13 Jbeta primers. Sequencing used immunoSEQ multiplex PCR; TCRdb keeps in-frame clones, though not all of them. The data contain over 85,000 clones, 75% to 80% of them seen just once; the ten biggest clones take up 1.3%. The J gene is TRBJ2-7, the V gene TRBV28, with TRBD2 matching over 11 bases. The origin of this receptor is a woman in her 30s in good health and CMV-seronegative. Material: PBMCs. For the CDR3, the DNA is TGTGCCAGCAGTGGGACTAGCGGCGGGCGGCAGTACTTC. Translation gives CASSGTSGGRQYF.